This paragraph covers one T cell receptor (beta chain) sequence. Its antigen is as yet unknown. This CDR3 is built from 16 residues. With 4 bases clipped from V and 5 bases from J, the junction kept 13 bases outside the gene matches. The germline V gene has CDR1 SGHRS and CDR2 YFSETQ. The data are from a study of OX40 agonist ivuxolimab in advanced cancers. Background on the study: Patients took ivuxolimab, an agonistic anti-OX40 (CD134) antibody. Intravenous ivuxolimab was administered to patients every 2 weeks at 0.01 to 10 mg/kg. Study observations and caveats: Low normalized clonal expansion also occurred in some nonresponding patients.

Profiling relied on immunoSEQ multiplex PCR, and the TCRdb table lists in-frame clones only, not all of them. There are roughly 77,000 clones in the sample; about 90% occur only once, and around 10% lies in the top ten. This clonotype was sampled from an adult with an advanced solid tumor such as melanoma, head and neck, liver or kidney cancer. The starting material was CD4+ or CD8+ T cells sorted from blood, obtained in a trial of the OX40 agonist ivuxolimab. The chain couples TRBV5-1 to TRBJ2-5; 8 positions match TRBD2. DNA for the CDR3: TGCGCCAGCAGCCCCCCCCCGGGGACTAGGGGGGAGACCCAGTACTTC. Translating it yields CASSPPPGTRGETQYF.